This T cell receptor (beta chain) was profiled in a study of breast tumors, draining lymph nodes, adjacent tissues. Study-wide findings and caveats: The data were judged consistent with most tumor T cells coming from lymph node and expanding in tumor. Tumor TCR diversity was below lymph nodes but above nontumor tissue.

This clonotype was seen many times. Its antigen remains unidentified. TCRdb used MiXCR to reprocess the multiplex PCR reads, holding one entry per CDR3 protein. The sample lists some 170,000 distinct CDR3 sequences, around 33% occurring once. This CDR3 has 14 residues. Trimming stripped 8 bases from V and 1 base from J, with 14 bases between. The germline gives CDR1 MNHEY, CDR2 SMNVEV (reference sequence). Axillary draining lymph nodes of breast cancer patients supplied the node samples. The material sequenced was axillary lymph node tissue. The TCR was taken from a female donor with breast cancer. Some clones in this sample may be carry-over from other donors' samples. J is TRBJ1-2 and V is TRBV27, with D maybe TRBD1 (5 bases). The CDR3 sequence: CASFGTASNYGYTF. CDR3 coding DNA: TGTGCCAGCTTTGGGACGGCAAGTAACTATGGCTACACCTTC.